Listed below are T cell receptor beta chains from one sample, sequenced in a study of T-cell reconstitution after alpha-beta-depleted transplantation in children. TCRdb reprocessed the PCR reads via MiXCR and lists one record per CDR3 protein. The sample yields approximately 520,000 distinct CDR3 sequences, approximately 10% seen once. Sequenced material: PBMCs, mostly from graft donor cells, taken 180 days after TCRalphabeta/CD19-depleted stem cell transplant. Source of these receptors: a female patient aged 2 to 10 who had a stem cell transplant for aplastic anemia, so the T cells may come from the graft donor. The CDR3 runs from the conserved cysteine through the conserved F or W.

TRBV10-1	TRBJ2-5	CASSPTRTASGETQYF
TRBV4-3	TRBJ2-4	CASSSGTSGPIQYF
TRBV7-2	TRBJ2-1	CASSPTPLGQFF
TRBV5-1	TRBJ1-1	CASSLGPSEDTEAFF
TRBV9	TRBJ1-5	CASSVAGGNQPQHF
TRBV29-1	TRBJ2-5	CSGGLAGGETQYF
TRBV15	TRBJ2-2	CATSSTNVGELFF
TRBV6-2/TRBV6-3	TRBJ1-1	CASTPSLGTEAFF
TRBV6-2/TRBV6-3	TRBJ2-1	CASTSIAGAHEQFF
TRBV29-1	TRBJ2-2	CSVEGRDHPFGGGQLFF
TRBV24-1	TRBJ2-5	CATSAMDRAETQYF
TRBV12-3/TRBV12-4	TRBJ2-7	CASSHPSIYEQYF
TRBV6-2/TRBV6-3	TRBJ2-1	CASRSGVHEQFF
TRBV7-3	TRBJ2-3	CASSLETSGREEQYF
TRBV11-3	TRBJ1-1	CASSLRPMTLIFAEAFF
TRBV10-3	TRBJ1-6	CAIGTGNSPLHF
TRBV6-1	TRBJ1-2	CASSDRDQYNGYTF
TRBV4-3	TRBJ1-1	CASSQDSRRNTEAFF
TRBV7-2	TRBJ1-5	CASSPWDVSSQPQHF
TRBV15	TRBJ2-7	CATSRVMRNEQYF
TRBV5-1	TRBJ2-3	CASSFGLAHHPTDTQYF
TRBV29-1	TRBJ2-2	CSVEGPRENTGELFF
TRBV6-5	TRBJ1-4	CASSYGGPDEKLFF
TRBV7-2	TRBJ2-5	CASSLLGGTVKVETQYF
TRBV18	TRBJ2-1	CASSPFLAGGDSYNEQFF
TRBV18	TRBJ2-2	CASSPTLDGELFF
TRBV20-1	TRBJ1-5	CSAREGSLNQPQHF
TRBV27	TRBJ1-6	CASSLRGLRGATNSPLHF
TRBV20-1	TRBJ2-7	CSAEAGYGYEQYF
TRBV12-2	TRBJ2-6	CASRLGRGTGANVLTF
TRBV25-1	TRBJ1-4	CASSDTFGGKTNEKLFF
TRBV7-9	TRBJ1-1	CASSVVVGTGNTEAFF
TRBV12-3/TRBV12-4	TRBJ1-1	CASSFGGLGTEAFF
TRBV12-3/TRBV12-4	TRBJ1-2	CASREQGIRGGYTF
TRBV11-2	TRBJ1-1	CASSLVRGLMNTEAFF
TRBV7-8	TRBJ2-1	CASSLAWWEGLVEQFF
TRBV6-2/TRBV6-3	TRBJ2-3	CASSYGARDTQYF
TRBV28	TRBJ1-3	CASSTGYSGNTIYF
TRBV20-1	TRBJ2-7	CSPSGGNEQYF
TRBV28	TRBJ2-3	CASSFLSGRADTQYF
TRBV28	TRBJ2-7	CASSPSGSLYEQYF
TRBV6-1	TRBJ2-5	CASWTSGRVGETQYF
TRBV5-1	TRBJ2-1	CASTLEHEQFF
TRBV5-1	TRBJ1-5	CASSLVQTSNQPQHF
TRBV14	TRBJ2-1	CASSLRSSSGNNEQFF
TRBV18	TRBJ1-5	CASSSDQGFNQPQHF
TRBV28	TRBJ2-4	CASSPDGLEANIQYF
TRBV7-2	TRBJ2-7	CASSPQGNEQYF
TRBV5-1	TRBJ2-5	CASSPLRDPFKETQYF